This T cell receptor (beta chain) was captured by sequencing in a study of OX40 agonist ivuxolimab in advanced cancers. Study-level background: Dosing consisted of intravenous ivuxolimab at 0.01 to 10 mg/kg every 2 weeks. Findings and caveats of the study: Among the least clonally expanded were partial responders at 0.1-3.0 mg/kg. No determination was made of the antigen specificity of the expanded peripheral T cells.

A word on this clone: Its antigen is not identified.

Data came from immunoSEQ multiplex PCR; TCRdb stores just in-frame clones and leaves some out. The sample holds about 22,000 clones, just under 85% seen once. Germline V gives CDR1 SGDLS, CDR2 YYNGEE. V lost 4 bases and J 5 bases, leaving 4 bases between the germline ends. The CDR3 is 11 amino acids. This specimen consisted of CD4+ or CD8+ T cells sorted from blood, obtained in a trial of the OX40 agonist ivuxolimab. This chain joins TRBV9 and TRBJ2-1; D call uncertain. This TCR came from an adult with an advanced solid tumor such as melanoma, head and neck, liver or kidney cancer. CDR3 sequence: CASSPNNEQFF. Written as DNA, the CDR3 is TGTGCCAGCAGCCCCAACAATGAGCAGTTCTTC.